The rows below give T cell receptor beta chains drawn from one sample of a study of blood T cell repertoires in COVID-19. The method was immunoSEQ multiplex PCR; TCRdb's version includes in-frame clones alone and lacks a portion of them. This table has 350,000 or so clones, about 89% appearing once. The sequenced sample was peripheral blood. All receptors come from a woman younger than 45 with COVID-19, enrolled during active disease. CDR3s include the opening cysteine and the closing phenylalanine or tryptophan. The D gene is left open where the match is weak. Clone size is not always given. Where it is, it says once, few, many or a class for expanded clones.

d_call: -; clone_size: -; v_call: TRBV10-3; j_call: TRBJ2-7; cdr3_nt: TGTGCCATCAGTGACAAGAGAGGGGACTCTGGCGAGCAGTACTTC; cdr3_aa: CAISDKRGDSGEQYF
d_call: -; clone_size: -; v_call: TRBV7-9; j_call: TRBJ1-2; cdr3_nt: TGTGCCAGCAGCTTATCGGGTGGCTACACCTTC; cdr3_aa: CASSLSGGYTF
d_call: -; clone_size: once; v_call: TRBV3-1/TRBV3-2; j_call: TRBJ1-2; cdr3_nt: TGTGCCAGCAGCCAAGGGACAGTTTACTATGGCTACACCTTC; cdr3_aa: CASSQGTVYYGYTF
d_call: TRBD2; clone_size: -; v_call: TRBV3-1/TRBV3-2; j_call: TRBJ2-1; cdr3_nt: TGTGCCAGCAGCCAAGCGGCAACAGGGACTAGCCCATGGGGCAATGAGCAGTTCTTC; cdr3_aa: CASSQAATGTSPWGNEQFF
d_call: -; clone_size: -; v_call: TRBV30; j_call: TRBJ2-7; cdr3_nt: TGTGCCTGGAGTCCGTCGGCGGCCATCTACGAGCAGTACTTC; cdr3_aa: CAWSPSAAIYEQYF
d_call: -; clone_size: -; v_call: TRBV19; j_call: TRBJ2-5; cdr3_nt: TGTGCCAGTAGTCCCGTCGTGGGGAGGCAAGAGACCCAGTACTTC; cdr3_aa: CASSPVVGRQETQYF
d_call: -; clone_size: -; v_call: TRBV29-1; j_call: TRBJ2-7; cdr3_nt: TGCAGCATAGCACCATCTAACAGGGCTAGTTTCGACGAGCAGTACTTC; cdr3_aa: CSIAPSNRASFDEQYF
d_call: -; clone_size: -; v_call: TRBV11-2; j_call: TRBJ2-5; cdr3_nt: TGTGCCAGCAGCCAACTGGGCCGGGAGACCCAGTACTTC; cdr3_aa: CASSQLGRETQYF
d_call: -; clone_size: -; v_call: TRBV4-2; j_call: TRBJ2-1; cdr3_nt: TGTGCCAGCAGCCAAGGGACAATCCCCCTAAACAATGAGCAGTTCTTC; cdr3_aa: CASSQGTIPLNNEQFF
d_call: TRBD2; clone_size: -; v_call: TRBV11-3; j_call: TRBJ2-1; cdr3_nt: TGTGCCAGCAGCCGGACTAGCGAGAACAATGAGCAGTTCTTC; cdr3_aa: CASSRTSENNEQFF
d_call: TRBD2; clone_size: -; v_call: TRBV10-1; j_call: TRBJ2-5; cdr3_nt: TGCGCCAGCAGCGGAGCGGGGTCTGCGGGGACCCAGTACTTC; cdr3_aa: CASSGAGSAGTQYF
d_call: TRBD2; clone_size: -; v_call: TRBV18; j_call: TRBJ2-1; cdr3_nt: TGTGCCAGCTCACTTAAGCGGGACTCTATAGATGAGCAGTTCTTC; cdr3_aa: CASSLKRDSIDEQFF
d_call: -; clone_size: once; v_call: TRBV7-9; j_call: TRBJ2-7; cdr3_nt: TGTGCCAGCAGTCAGACGACGGACAGTATTTACGAGCAGTACTTC; cdr3_aa: CASSQTTDSIYEQYF
d_call: TRBD1; clone_size: -; v_call: TRBV28; j_call: TRBJ1-4; cdr3_nt: TGTGCCAGCAGTTGGGGGACAGGGAATGAAAAACTGTTTTTT; cdr3_aa: CASSWGTGNEKLFF
d_call: TRBD1; clone_size: -; v_call: TRBV5-5; j_call: TRBJ2-7; cdr3_nt: TGTGCCAGCAGCGGACTGCGGACAGGGCCAATTTCTTACGAGCAGTACTTC; cdr3_aa: CASSGLRTGPISYEQYF
d_call: -; clone_size: -; v_call: TRBV6-5; j_call: TRBJ2-1; cdr3_nt: TGTGCCAGCAAGCGCGCGGGAACCTCCTACAATGAGCAGTTCTTC; cdr3_aa: CASKRAGTSYNEQFF
d_call: -; clone_size: -; v_call: TRBV5-1; j_call: TRBJ2-5; cdr3_nt: TGCGCCAGCAGCTCCGACGCCACGGGTTGGACCCAGTACTTC; cdr3_aa: CASSSDATGWTQYF
d_call: -; clone_size: -; v_call: TRBV21-1; j_call: TRBJ2-5; cdr3_nt: TGTGCCAGCAGCGAGGGTAAGGAGACCCAGTACTTC; cdr3_aa: CASSEGKETQYF
d_call: TRBD2; clone_size: -; v_call: TRBV27; j_call: TRBJ2-2; cdr3_nt: TGTGCCAGCAAGAGGGGACTAGCGGGAGGCGGGGAGCTGTTTTTT; cdr3_aa: CASKRGLAGGGELFF
d_call: -; clone_size: -; v_call: TRBV21-1; j_call: TRBJ1-2; cdr3_nt: TGTGCCAGCAGCAAAGGGCCCAGGGGGTCTGGCTACACCTTC; cdr3_aa: CASSKGPRGSGYTF
d_call: -; clone_size: -; v_call: TRBV10-3; j_call: TRBJ1-5; cdr3_nt: TGTGCCATCAAAATGGACGGGAACCCCAATCAGCCCCAGCATTTT; cdr3_aa: CAIKMDGNPNQPQHF
d_call: -; clone_size: once; v_call: TRBV1; j_call: TRBJ2-1; cdr3_nt: TGCACCAGCAGCCAACCTAGCGGAGGTTACAATGAGCAGTTCTTC; cdr3_aa: CTSSQPSGGYNEQFF
d_call: TRBD2; clone_size: -; v_call: TRBV5-4; j_call: TRBJ2-7; cdr3_nt: TGTGCCAGCAGCTTGGACCCAGCGGGGACCTACGAGCAGTACTTC; cdr3_aa: CASSLDPAGTYEQYF
d_call: TRBD1; clone_size: few; v_call: TRBV28; j_call: TRBJ1-5; cdr3_nt: TGTGCCAGCAGACCGATCGACAGGGCGTTCCGGCAGCCCCAGCATTTT; cdr3_aa: CASRPIDRAFRQPQHF
d_call: TRBD2; clone_size: -; v_call: TRBV3-1/TRBV3-2; j_call: TRBJ2-7; cdr3_nt: TGTGCCAGCAGCCAAGCAACTAGCGGAGCCCACGAGCAGTACTTC; cdr3_aa: CASSQATSGAHEQYF
d_call: -; clone_size: few; v_call: TRBV10-3; j_call: TRBJ2-1; cdr3_nt: TGTGCCATCAGTGACTTGAATGAGCAGTTCTTC; cdr3_aa: CAISDLNEQFF
d_call: -; clone_size: -; v_call: TRBV25-1; j_call: TRBJ2-5; cdr3_nt: TGTGCCAGCAGTGTATCTGTGACCCAGTACTTC; cdr3_aa: CASSVSVTQYF